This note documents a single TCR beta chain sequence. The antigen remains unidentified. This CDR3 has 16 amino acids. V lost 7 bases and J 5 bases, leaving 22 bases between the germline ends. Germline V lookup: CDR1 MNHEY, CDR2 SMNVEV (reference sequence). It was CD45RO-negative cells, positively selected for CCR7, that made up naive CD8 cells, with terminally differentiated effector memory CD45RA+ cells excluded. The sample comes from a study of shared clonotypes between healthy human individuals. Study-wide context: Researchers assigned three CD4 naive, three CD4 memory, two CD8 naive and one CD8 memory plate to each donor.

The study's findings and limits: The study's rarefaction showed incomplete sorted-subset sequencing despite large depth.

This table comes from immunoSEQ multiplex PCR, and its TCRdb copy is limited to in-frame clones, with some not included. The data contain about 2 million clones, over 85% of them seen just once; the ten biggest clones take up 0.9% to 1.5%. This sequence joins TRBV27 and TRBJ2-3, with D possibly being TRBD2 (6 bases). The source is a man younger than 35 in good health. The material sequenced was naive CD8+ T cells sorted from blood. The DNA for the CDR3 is TGTGCCAGCACCCCATCGGTGGGGGAGGTTCAAGATACGCAGTATTTT. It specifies CASTPSVGEVQDTQYF.